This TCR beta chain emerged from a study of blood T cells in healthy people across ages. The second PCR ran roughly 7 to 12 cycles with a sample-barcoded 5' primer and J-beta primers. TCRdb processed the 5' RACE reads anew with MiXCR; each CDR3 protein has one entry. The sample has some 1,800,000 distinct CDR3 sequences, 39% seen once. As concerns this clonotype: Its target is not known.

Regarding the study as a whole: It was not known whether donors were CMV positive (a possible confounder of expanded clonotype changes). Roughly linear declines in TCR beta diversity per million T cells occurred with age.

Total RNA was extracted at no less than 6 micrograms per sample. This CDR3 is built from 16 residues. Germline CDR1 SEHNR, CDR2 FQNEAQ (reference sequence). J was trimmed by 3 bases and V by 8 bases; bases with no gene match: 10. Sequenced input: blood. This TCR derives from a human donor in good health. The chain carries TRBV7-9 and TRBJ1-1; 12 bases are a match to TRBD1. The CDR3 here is CASFPGTGGSDTEAFF. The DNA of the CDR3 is TGTGCCAGCTTCCCCGGGACAGGGGGCTCGGACACTGAAGCTTTCTTT.